This TCR beta chain was identified during a study of blood T cell repertoires in COVID-19. Repertoires were generated with immunoSEQ multiplex PCR, while TCRdb's copy carries only in-frame clones and drops some. The sample yields under 200,000 clones, approximately 87% seen once. Enrolled through a virtual design, the participants were between 18 and 89 years of age and came from some 25 US areas. The receptor was derived from a woman in her 50s who had recovered from COVID-19. The sample was PBMCs or T cells enriched from blood (not recorded which).

The CDR3 DNA reads TGTGCCAGCAGCTTAGAGGGCAACCAAGAGACCCAGTACTTC. The encoded protein is CASSLEGNQETQYF. V is TRBV11-3 and J is TRBJ2-5; D remains unclear. The CDR3 length is 14 residues. Germline CDR1 SGHNT, CDR2 YENEEA. The V and J ends lost 0 bases and 0 bases respectively, with 5 bases between them.